A single T cell receptor beta chain is shown here with its context. The CDR3 totals 14 residues. The germline gives CDR1 GTSNPN, CDR2 SVGIG (reference sequence). Trimming took 1 base from V and 10 from J, leaving 18 bases between them. Study processing details: Amplification of reference gene primers provided the estimated nucleated cell counts. Only in-frame clones appear in the TCRdb table, and some are missing; sequencing was by immunoSEQ multiplex PCR. The V and J calls and clone size come from that table; D and trimming were worked out from the DNA. The sample has approximately 190,000 clones; about 88% are singletons. These data come from a study of blood T cell repertoires in COVID-19. Study context: Acute-phase and convalescent COVID-19 samples originated in the United States, Italy and Spain. PBMCs, B-cell-depleted T cells, or T cells were the source of the cDNA or gDNA that made up the material.

The origin of this receptor is a young man with active or convalescent COVID-19. The V and J genes are TRBV30 and TRBJ2-3, with D possibly being TRBD2 (6 bases). The sample comprised peripheral blood. DNA for the CDR3: TGTGCCTGGAGTGCACTAGCCGCCCAAGGTGCGCAGTATTTT. It codes for CAWSALAAQGAQYF.